The rows below give T cell receptor beta chains drawn from one sample of a study of blood T cell repertoires in COVID-19. Profiling relied on immunoSEQ multiplex PCR, and the TCRdb table lists in-frame clones only, not all of them. This table holds about 83,000 clones, about four fifths found once. Sequencing was carried out using peripheral blood. These receptors all come from a woman aged 80 or over with active or convalescent COVID-19. Both conserved end residues are part of each CDR3. The D gene is left open where the match is weak. Clone size appears in some rows only: once, few, many, or a class for an expanded clone.

D,V,size,J,CDR3,DNA
-,TRBV10-3,-,TRBJ1-1,CAISERGGNTEAFF,TGTGCCATCAGTGAGCGGGGGGGGAACACTGAAGCTTTCTTT
-,TRBV29-1,-,TRBJ2-7,CSVAGDDYEQYF,TGCAGCGTAGCCGGGGATGACTACGAGCAGTACTTC
TRBD2,TRBV5-1,-,TRBJ2-1,CASSPVGGTSVYNEQFF,TGCGCCAGCAGCCCTGTGGGCGGGACTAGCGTTTACAATGAGCAGTTCTTC
TRBD1,TRBV10-3,-,TRBJ2-7,CAISGTGGGLGEQYF,TGTGCCATCAGCGGGACAGGGGGCGGTCTGGGCGAGCAGTACTTC
TRBD1,TRBV7-2,-,TRBJ2-2,CASSFGTGSGELFF,TGTGCCAGCAGCTTCGGGACAGGGTCCGGGGAGCTGTTTTTT
TRBD2,TRBV13,-,TRBJ2-1,CASSFGLAGDNEQFF,TGTGCCAGCAGCTTCGGACTAGCGGGGGACAATGAGCAGTTCTTC
-,TRBV2,few,TRBJ2-7,CASKRQSSYEQYF,TGTGCCAGCAAGAGGCAGAGCTCCTACGAGCAGTACTTC
-,TRBV7-2,-,TRBJ1-1,CASSQQGFGTEAFF,TGTGCCAGCAGCCAACAGGGTTTTGGGACTGAAGCTTTCTTT
TRBD1,TRBV30,-,TRBJ1-6,CAWELRQGDSPLHF,TGTGCCTGGGAGCTTAGACAGGGTGATTCACCCCTCCACTTT
TRBD1,TRBV25-1,-,TRBJ2-2,CASSDLGQGWAGELFF,TGTGCCAGCAGTGATCTAGGACAGGGGTGGGCCGGGGAGCTGTTTTTT
-,TRBV29-1,-,TRBJ1-4,CSVERAEEGKLFF,TGCAGCGTTGAAAGGGCCGAAGAGGGAAAACTGTTTTTT
TRBD1,TRBV2,-,TRBJ1-1,CASRPGTENTEAFF,TGTGCCAGCAGGCCCGGGACAGAGAACACTGAAGCTTTCTTT
-,TRBV11-2,-,TRBJ1-6,CASSSDGGSPLHF,TGTGCCAGCAGCTCTGATGGAGGTTCACCCCTCCACTTT
TRBD1,TRBV12-3/TRBV12-4,-,TRBJ2-7,CASSTGGVYEQYF,TGTGCCAGCAGTACAGGGGGCGTTTACGAGCAGTACTTC
TRBD1,TRBV28,-,TRBJ2-7,CASSSPRDSYEQYF,TGTGCCAGCAGTTCCCCAAGGGACAGCTACGAGCAGTACTTC
TRBD1,TRBV28,-,TRBJ1-1,CASTGTGGVVNTEAFF,TGTGCCAGCACCGGGACAGGGGGGGTCGTGAACACTGAAGCTTTCTTT
TRBD1,TRBV6-2/TRBV6-3,few,TRBJ2-1,CASSYKDRGRRNEQFF,TGTGCCAGCAGTTACAAGGACAGGGGGCGCAGGAATGAGCAGTTCTTC
TRBD2,TRBV6-2/TRBV6-3,-,TRBJ2-7,CASSRSGGLSYEQYF,TGTGCCAGCAGCCGCAGCGGGGGCCTCTCCTACGAGCAGTACTTC
-,TRBV7-7,-,TRBJ2-5,CASSPYGTNTETQYF,TGTGCTAGCAGCCCGTACGGGACAAACACAGAGACCCAGTACTTC
-,TRBV6-1,once,TRBJ2-1,CASSEAGDGEQFF,TGTGCCAGCAGTGAAGCAGGGGATGGGGAGCAGTTCTTC
-,TRBV4-3,-,TRBJ2-3,CASSQDSGQTDTQYF,TGCGCCAGCAGCCAAGACTCGGGTCAGACAGATACGCAGTATTTT
-,TRBV11-2,-,TRBJ1-3,CASSIERNTIYF,TGTGCCAGCTCCATCGAGAGAAACACCATATATTTT
TRBD2,TRBV5-1,-,TRBJ2-2,CASSFTPGLAGELFF,TGCGCCAGCAGCTTCACCCCGGGACTAGCCGGGGAGCTGTTTTTT
-,TRBV7-9,few,TRBJ2-7,CASSYSSGWPPVQQYF,TGTGCCAGCAGCTATTCCTCGGGGTGGCCCCCCGTCCAGCAGTACTTC
-,TRBV28,-,TRBJ1-1,CASSLLDTSPGGAFF,TGTGCCAGCAGTTTGTTGGACACTAGTCCCGGGGGAGCTTTCTTT
-,TRBV6-2/TRBV6-3,-,TRBJ2-1,CASSSAQWSEQFF,TGTGCCAGCAGCTCAGCCCAATGGAGTGAGCAGTTCTTC
TRBD1,TRBV19,-,TRBJ1-5,CASRRDRGGYSNQPQHF,TGTGCCAGTAGGAGGGACAGGGGTGGATATAGCAATCAGCCCCAGCATTTT
-,TRBV7-9,-,TRBJ1-2,CASSLGGIGGYTF,TGTGCCAGCAGCTTGGGAGGGATTGGTGGCTACACCTTC
TRBD1,TRBV6-6,few,TRBJ1-2,CASSSQGANYGYTF,TGTGCCAGCAGTTCTCAGGGGGCTAACTATGGCTACACCTTC
-,TRBV9,-,TRBJ1-3,CASSVALVSSGNTIYF,TGTGCCAGCAGCGTAGCTTTGGTGAGCTCTGGAAACACCATATATTTT
TRBD1,TRBV18,-,TRBJ2-2,CASSRDRVSRGELFF,TGTGCCAGCTCTCGAGACAGGGTGTCTCGCGGGGAGCTGTTTTTT
-,TRBV6-2/TRBV6-3,few,TRBJ1-6,CASSPPRPPLHF,TGTGCCAGCAGCCCCCCGAGGCCACCCCTCCACTTT
-,TRBV6-5,-,TRBJ2-5,CASSPGETQYF,TGTGCCAGCAGTCCCGGGGAGACCCAGTACTTC
-,TRBV11-3,-,TRBJ2-7,CASSRGADEQYF,TGTGCCAGCAGCCGTGGGGCCGACGAGCAGTACTTC
-,TRBV5-6,-,TRBJ2-1,CASSLVAGEQFF,TGTGCCAGCAGCTTGGTAGCTGGGGAGCAGTTCTTC
TRBD1,TRBV30,-,TRBJ1-4,CATTGTGEFEKLFF,TGTGCCACAACCGGGACAGGGGAATTCGAAAAACTGTTTTTT
TRBD1,TRBV10-3,-,TRBJ1-6,CAISDRDRALHF,TGTGCCATCAGCGACCGGGACAGGGCCCTCCACTTT
TRBD2,TRBV11-3,-,TRBJ2-2,CASSSRSGRTGELFF,TGTGCCAGCAGCTCCCGTTCCGGGAGGACCGGGGAGCTGTTTTTT
TRBD1,TRBV27,few,TRBJ2-2,CASSLLQGAGTGELFF,TGTGCCAGCAGTTTATTGCAGGGGGCGGGCACCGGGGAGCTGTTTTTT
TRBD1,TRBV5-4,once,TRBJ2-7,CASSFRSSPGQGSYEQYF,TGTGCCAGCAGCTTCCGTTCCTCTCCGGGACAGGGATCCTACGAGCAGTACTTC
-,TRBV5-4,-,TRBJ2-1,CASSYDSNEQFF,TGTGCCAGCAGCTACGACAGCAATGAGCAGTTCTTC
TRBD1,TRBV14,-,TRBJ2-1,CASSPRQGHYNEQFF,TGTGCCAGCAGCCCTCGACAGGGTCACTACAATGAGCAGTTCTTC
-,TRBV6-6,-,TRBJ2-7,CASSAGTRYEQYF,TGTGCCAGCAGTGCCGGGACTCGTTACGAGCAGTACTTC
-,TRBV2,once,TRBJ1-1,CASRREMNTEAFF,TGTGCCAGCCGTCGAGAAATGAACACTGAAGCTTTCTTT
TRBD2,TRBV3-1/TRBV3-2,-,TRBJ2-3,CASSLSPGGAGDTQYF,TGTGCCAGCAGCCTATCTCCGGGAGGGGCGGGAGATACGCAGTATTTT